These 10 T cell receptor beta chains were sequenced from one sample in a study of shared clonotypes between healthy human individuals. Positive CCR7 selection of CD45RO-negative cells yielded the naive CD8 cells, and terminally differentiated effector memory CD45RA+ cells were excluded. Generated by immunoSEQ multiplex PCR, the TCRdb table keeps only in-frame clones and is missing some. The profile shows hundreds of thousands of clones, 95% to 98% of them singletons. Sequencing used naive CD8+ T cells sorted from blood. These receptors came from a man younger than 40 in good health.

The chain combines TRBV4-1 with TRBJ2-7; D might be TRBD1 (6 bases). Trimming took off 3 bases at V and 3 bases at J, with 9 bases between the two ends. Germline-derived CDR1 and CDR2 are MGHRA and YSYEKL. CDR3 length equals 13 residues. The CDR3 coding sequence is TGCGCCAGCAGCCACCGGGACAACTACGAGCAGTACTTC. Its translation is CASSHRDNYEQYF.

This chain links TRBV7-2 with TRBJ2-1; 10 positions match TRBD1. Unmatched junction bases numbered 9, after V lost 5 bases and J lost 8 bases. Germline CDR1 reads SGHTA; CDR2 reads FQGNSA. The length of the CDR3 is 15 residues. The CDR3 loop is CASSNPGQGWHEQFF. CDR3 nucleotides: TGTGCCAGCAGCAATCCGGGACAGGGGTGGCATGAGCAGTTCTTC.

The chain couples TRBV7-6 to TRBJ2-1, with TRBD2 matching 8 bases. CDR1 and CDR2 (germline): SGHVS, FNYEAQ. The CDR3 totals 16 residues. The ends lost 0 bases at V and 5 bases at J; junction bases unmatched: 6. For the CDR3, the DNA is TGTGCCAGCAGCTTAGCTAGCGGGATAGTTGACAATGAGCAGTTCTTC. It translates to CASSLASGIVDNEQFF.

CDR3 region: CASSLSGVVHEQYF. The DNA of the CDR3 is TGTGCCAGCAGCTTAAGCGGCGTCGTCCACGAGCAGTACTTC. V and J are TRBV7-6 and TRBJ2-7; possibly TRBD2 for D (5 bases). V lost 2 bases, J lost 5 bases, and 13 bases lay in between. Per the germline V gene, CDR1 is SGHVS and CDR2 is FNYEAQ. The CDR3 is 14 residues long.

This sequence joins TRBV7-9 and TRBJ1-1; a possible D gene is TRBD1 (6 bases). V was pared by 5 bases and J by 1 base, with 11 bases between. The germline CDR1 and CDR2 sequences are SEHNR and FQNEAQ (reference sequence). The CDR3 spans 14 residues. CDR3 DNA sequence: TGTGCCAGCAGCCGAGGGGGAGGGAACACTGAAGCTTTCTTT. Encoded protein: CASSRGGGNTEAFF.

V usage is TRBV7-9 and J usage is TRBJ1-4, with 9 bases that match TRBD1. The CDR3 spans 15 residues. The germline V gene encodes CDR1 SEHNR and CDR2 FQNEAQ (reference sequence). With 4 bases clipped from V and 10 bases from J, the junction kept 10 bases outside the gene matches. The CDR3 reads CASSSYRDREGKLFF. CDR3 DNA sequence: TGTGCCAGCAGCTCCTACCGGGACAGGGAAGGAAAACTGTTTTTT.

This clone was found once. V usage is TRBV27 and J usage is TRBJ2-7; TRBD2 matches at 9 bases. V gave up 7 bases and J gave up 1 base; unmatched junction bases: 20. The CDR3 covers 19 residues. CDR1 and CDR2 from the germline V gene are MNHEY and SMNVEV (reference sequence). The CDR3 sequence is CASMGRGRLAGRASYEQYF. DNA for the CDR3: TGTGCCAGCATGGGGAGGGGGCGGCTAGCGGGAAGGGCGTCCTACGAGCAGTACTTC.

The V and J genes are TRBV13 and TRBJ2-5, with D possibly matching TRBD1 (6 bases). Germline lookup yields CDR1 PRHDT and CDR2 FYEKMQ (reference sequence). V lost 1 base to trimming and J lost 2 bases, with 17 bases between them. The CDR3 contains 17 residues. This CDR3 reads CASSLEGHNDAQETQYF. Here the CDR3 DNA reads TGTGCCAGCAGCTTAGAGGGACACAACGATGCTCAAGAGACCCAGTACTTC.

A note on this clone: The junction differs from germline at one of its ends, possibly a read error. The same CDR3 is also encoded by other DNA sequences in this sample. This CDR3 reads CSVEGLAGVKYNEQFF. The CDR3 DNA sequence: TGCAGCGTGGAAGGACTAGCGGGAGTGAAATACAATGAGCAGTTCTTC. This chain connects TRBV29-1 to TRBJ2-1; 13 bases align to TRBD2. CDR1 SQVTM and CDR2 ANQGSEA come from the germline V gene. This CDR3 is built from 16 residues.

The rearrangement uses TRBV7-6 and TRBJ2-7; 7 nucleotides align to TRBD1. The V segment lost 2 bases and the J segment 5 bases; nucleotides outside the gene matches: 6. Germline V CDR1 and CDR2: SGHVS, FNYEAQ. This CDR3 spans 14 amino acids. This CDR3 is CASSLTGDPHEQYF. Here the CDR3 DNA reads TGTGCCAGCAGCTTAACAGGGGATCCCCACGAGCAGTACTTC.